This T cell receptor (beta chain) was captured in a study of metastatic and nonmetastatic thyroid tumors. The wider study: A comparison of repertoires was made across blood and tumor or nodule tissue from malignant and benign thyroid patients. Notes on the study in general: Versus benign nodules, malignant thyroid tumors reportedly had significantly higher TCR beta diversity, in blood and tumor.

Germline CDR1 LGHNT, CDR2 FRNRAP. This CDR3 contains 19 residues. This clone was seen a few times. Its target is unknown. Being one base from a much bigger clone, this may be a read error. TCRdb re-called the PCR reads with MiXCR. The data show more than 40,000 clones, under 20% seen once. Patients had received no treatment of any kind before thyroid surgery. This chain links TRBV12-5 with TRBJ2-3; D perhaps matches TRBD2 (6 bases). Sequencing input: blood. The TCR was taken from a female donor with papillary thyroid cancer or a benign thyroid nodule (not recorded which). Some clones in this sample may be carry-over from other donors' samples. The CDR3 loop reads CVSGLVVGSSEIWTDTQYF. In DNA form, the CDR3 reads TGTGTTAGTGGTTTGGTAGTTGGTTCTAGCGAAATTTGGACAGATACGCAGTATTTT.